This T cell receptor (beta chain) was profiled in a study of shared clonotypes between healthy human individuals. Germline V lookup: CDR1 LGHNA, CDR2 YSLEER. This CDR3 has 14 residues. V lost 0 bases, J lost 10 bases, and 13 bases lay in between. Positively selected for CCR7, the CD45RO-negative cells used as naive CD8 cells excluded terminally differentiated effector memory CD45RA+ cells. TCRdb's copy holds only in-frame clones and misses some; the assay was immunoSEQ multiplex PCR. The sample has 2 million to 2.5 million clones, 85% to 95% seen once. Sequencing was performed on naive CD8+ T cells from PBMCs. The chain is built from TRBV4-3 and TRBJ2-1, with D unclear. This clonotype was sampled from a man younger than 35 in good health. Some clones in this sample may be carry-over from other donors' samples. CDR3 DNA sequence: TGCGCCAGCAGCCAAGACAATCGTGTACCGGAGCAGTTCTTC. It yields the protein CASSQDNRVPEQFF.